This TCR beta chain derives from a study of blood T cell repertoires in COVID-19. CDR3 length: 15 amino acids. V shed 4 bases, J shed 1 base, and the junction held 2 bases outside the gene matches. Per germline, CDR1 KGHDR and CDR2 SFDVKD. Clones were read by immunoSEQ multiplex PCR, and TCRdb kept only the in-frame ones, dropping some. The sample consists of about 150,000 clones, roughly 87% of them appearing once. Sequencing used PBMCs or T cells enriched from blood (not recorded which). The source of this sequence is a woman aged 40 to 55 who had been exposed to COVID-19. The rearrangement joins TRBV24-1 to TRBJ2-5; 10 nucleotides agree with TRBD1. Here the CDR3 DNA reads TGTGCCACCAGTGACCGGACAGGGGGCCAAGAGACCCAGTACTTC. This codes for CATSDRTGGQETQYF.